This is a list of T cell receptor beta chains from one sample in a study of breast tumors, draining lymph nodes, adjacent tissues. TCRdb analysed the multiplex PCR reads with MiXCR anew, one entry per CDR3 protein. The sample yields fewer than 200,000 distinct CDR3 sequences, roughly a third seen once. The specimen sequenced was axillary lymph node tissue. These receptors all come from a female donor with breast cancer. Some clones in this sample may be carry-over from other donors' samples. CDR3s include the opening cysteine and the closing phenylalanine or tryptophan. The order of the fields is clone size, J gene, V gene, CDR3 length, D gene, CDR3 protein, CDR3 DNA. The D gene is left open where the match is weak. Size values are once, few and many counts, or a class for expanded clones, and some rows have none.

many,TRBJ1-2,TRBV13,13,NA,CASSSILGDGYTF,TGTGCCAGCAGCTCTATCCTCGGGGATGGCTACACCTTC
many,TRBJ2-7,TRBV5-4,13,NA,CASSLGRNYEQYF,TGTGCCAGCAGCTTGGGACGGAACTACGAGCAGTACTTC
many,TRBJ2-1,TRBV20-1,13,NA,CSPRPTSYNEQFF,TGCAGCCCTAGGCCTACCTCCTACAATGAGCAGTTCTTC
NA,TRBJ2-5,TRBV7-9,17,TRBD2,CASGSLLAGRICETQYF,TGTGCCAGCGGCTCGCTACTAGCGGGGCGAATTTGTGAGACCCAGTACTTC
many,TRBJ2-3,TRBV7-9,20,TRBD2,CASSQIPAVAGGIGTDTQYF,TGTGCCAGCAGCCAAATACCGGCGGTAGCGGGAGGCATAGGGACAGATACGCAGTATTTT
many,TRBJ1-4,TRBV7-2,15,NA,CASSVFGTGNEKLFF,TGTGCCAGCAGCGTATTCGGGACGGGTAATGAAAAACTGTTTTTT
many,TRBJ1-6,TRBV7-9,14,NA,CASSLGGKNSPLHF,TGTGCCAGCAGCTTAGGGGGGAAGAATTCACCCCTCCACTTT
NA,TRBJ2-1,TRBV13,20,TRBD2,CASSVYPGLAGARRANEQFF,TGTGCCAGCAGCGTATACCCGGGACTAGCGGGAGCAAGGCGGGCCAATGAGCAGTTCTTC
NA,TRBJ2-7,TRBV6-5,16,TRBD2,CASSLTAGLASYEQYF,TGTGCCAGCAGTCTCACGGCGGGACTAGCGAGCTACGAGCAGTACTTC
NA,TRBJ2-2,TRBV27,13,NA,CASTEGVTGELFF,TGTGCCAGCACGGAGGGAGTCACCGGGGAGCTGTTTTTT
many,TRBJ2-5,TRBV19,13,TRBD2,CASSHGREETQYF,TGTGCCAGTAGCCACGGGAGGGAGGAGACCCAGTACTTC
many,TRBJ2-1,TRBV20-1,15,NA,CSAKRGRSSYNEQFF,TGCAGTGCTAAAAGGGGCCGGAGCTCCTACAATGAGCAGTTCTTC
NA,TRBJ1-1,TRBV19,15,NA,CASSINGQGATEAFF,TGTGCCAGTAGTATAAACGGCCAGGGAGCCACTGAAGCTTTCTTT
many,TRBJ2-1,TRBV20-1,16,NA,CSARDVAALLGNEQFF,TGCAGTGCTAGAGATGTAGCGGCACTACTTGGGAATGAGCAGTTCTTC
NA,TRBJ1-2,TRBV29-1,13,NA,CSAHEGGNYGYTF,TGCAGCGCGCACGAGGGGGGCAACTATGGCTACACCTTC
many,TRBJ1-3,TRBV4-1,11,NA,CASSLEGSIYF,TGCGCCAGCAGCCTCGAGGGTTCCATATATTTT